Below, 29 T cell receptor beta chains from the same sample are listed, as sequenced in a study of T cells in localized non-small cell lung cancer. This table comes from immunoSEQ multiplex PCR, and its TCRdb copy is limited to in-frame clones, with some not included. The table lists 75,000 to 95,000 clones, roughly 87% of them singletons. The material was peripheral blood, obtained before any cancer treatment. The receptor set was obtained from a man aged 35 to 69 with stage I squamous cell lung carcinoma.

V and J are TRBV7-9 and TRBJ2-3, with D unclear. Germline loops: CDR1 SEHNR, CDR2 FQNEAQ (reference sequence). CDR3 size: 14 residues. The V end lost 3 bases, the J end lost 2 bases, and 9 bases lay between the germline ends. The chain's CDR3 is CASSFSVLTDTQYF. The CDR3 DNA follows: TGTGCCAGCAGCTTTTCGGTCCTCACAGATACGCAGTATTTT. Combining the CDR3 with reference TRBV7-9 and TRBJ2-3 gives the whole variable domain DTGVSQNPRHKITKRGQNVTFRCDPISEHNRLYWYRQTLGQGPEFLTYFQNEAQLEKSRLLSDRFSAERPKGSFSTLEIQRTEQGDSAMYLCASSFSVLTDTQYFGPGTRLTVL.

This chain connects TRBV5-5 to TRBJ2-5, with 7 bases that match TRBD1. From germline, CDR1 is SGHKS and CDR2 YYEKEE (reference sequence). V gave up 6 bases and J gave up 2 bases; unmatched junction bases: 10. The CDR3 extends over 15 amino acids. CDR3 in amino acids: CASTNLPTGQETQYF. The CDR3 nucleotides are TGTGCCAGCACCAACCTTCCGACAGGGCAAGAGACCCAGTACTTC.

This chain joins TRBV4-1 and TRBJ1-4, with 8 bases identical to TRBD1. Germline V CDR1 and CDR2: MGHRA, YSYEKL. The CDR3 extends over 15 amino acids. V was clipped by 2 bases and J by 7 bases; unmatched bases: 6. The CDR3 region has the DNA TGCGCCAGCAGCCAACGGGACAGGAGTCGTGAAAAACTGTTTTTT. Translating it yields CASSQRDRSREKLFF.

The V gene is TRBV30, the J gene TRBJ2-3, with D possibly matching TRBD2 (5 bases). The CDR3 covers 15 residues. CDR1 and CDR2 (germline): GTSNPN, SVGIG (reference sequence). The germline V and J ends were trimmed by 3 bases and 0 bases, with 13 bases remaining between them. The CDR3 loop is CAWSIGAASTDTQYF. CDR3 sequence (DNA): TGTGCCTGGAGCATTGGAGCGGCTAGCACAGATACGCAGTATTTT. Full variable domain (rest looked up from reference TRBV30 and TRBJ2-3): SQTIHQWPATLVQPVGSPLSLECTVEGTSNPNLYWYRQAAGRGLQLLFYSVGIGQISSEVPQNLSASRPQDRQFILSSKKLLLSDSGFYLCAWSIGAASTDTQYFGPGTRLTVL.

The gene calls are TRBV15 and TRBJ1-4; D not resolved. V shed 3 bases and J shed 5 bases, with 10 bases lying between them. The CDR3 covers 14 residues. Germline CDR1 and CDR2: LNHNV and YYDKDF (reference sequence). This chain's CDR3 is CATSSGRENEKLFF. CDR3 sequence (DNA): TGTGCCACCAGCAGTGGCAGAGAGAATGAAAAACTGTTTTTT.

The rearrangement links TRBV18 to TRBJ1-3, with 7 bases that match TRBD1. V gave up 1 base and J gave up 0 bases; unmatched junction bases: 3. Germline V lookup: CDR1 KGHSH, CDR2 LQKENI. The CDR3 contains 16 residues. For the CDR3, the DNA is TGTGCCAGCTCACCACTCCCAGGGGGCTCTGGAAACACCATATATTTT. Encoded protein: CASSPLPGGSGNTIYF.

The V call is TRBV5-1, the J call TRBJ1-2; no reliable D call. V gave up 4 bases and J gave up 0 bases, with 7 bases separating them. Looked up from germline, CDR1 is SGHRS and CDR2 is YFSETQ. This CDR3 has 13 amino acids. The CDR3 loop reads CASSLPTNYGYTF. CDR3 nucleotides: TGCGCCAGCAGCCTCCCTACTAACTATGGCTACACCTTC.

The chain employs TRBV7-2 and TRBJ1-2; no firm D call. Trimming stripped 1 base from V and 3 bases from J, with 9 bases between. The length of the CDR3 is 14 residues. Germline-derived CDR1 and CDR2 are SGHTA and FQGNSA. CDR3 DNA sequence: TGTGCCAGCAGCTTAGTGGGCGGACACTATGGCTACACCTTC. Translating it yields CASSLVGGHYGYTF.

The table lists this clone with a count of one. The V and J genes are TRBV5-1 and TRBJ2-6, with TRBD1 identical over 12 bases. V lost 5 bases, J lost 3 bases, and 6 bases stayed unmatched. This CDR3 has 17 amino acids. Germline V lookup: CDR1 SGHRS, CDR2 YFSETQ. CDR3 bases: TGCGCCAGCAGGTCGGGACAGGGGGCATATGGGGCCAACGTCCTGACTTTC. It yields the protein CASRSGQGAYGANVLTF.

The V gene is TRBV19, the J gene TRBJ1-2, with a tentative D call TRBD1 (5 bases). Germline CDR1 is LNHDA and CDR2 is SQIVND (reference sequence). Trimming shortened V by 5 bases and J by 9 bases, and 16 bases separated the two germline ends. The CDR3 loop spans 13 amino acids. The CDR3 loop reads CASSPPYGARYTF. The DNA of the CDR3 is TGTGCCAGTAGTCCCCCCTATGGGGCACGCTACACCTTC.

This clone was seen a few times. V usage is TRBV2 and J usage is TRBJ2-3; D call uncertain. The germline CDR1 and CDR2 sequences are SNHLY and FYNNEI. The V end was cut by 5 bases, the J end by 3 bases, with 6 bases between. The CDR3 contains 12 residues. The CDR3 sequence is CASSPTTDTQYF. The CDR3 DNA reads as TGTGCCAGCAGTCCCACGACAGATACGCAGTATTTT.

This rearrangement joins TRBV5-1 to TRBJ2-5; 7 nucleotides agree with TRBD1. Per the germline V gene, CDR1 is SGHRS and CDR2 is YFSETQ. This CDR3 comprises 17 residues. The V gene end was trimmed by 0 bases and the J gene end by 2 bases; junction bases not matched to a gene: 10. The CDR3 region has the DNA TGCGCCAGCAGCTTGGTGGACAGGCAACCGATACAAGAGACCCAGTACTTC. This gives the protein CASSLVDRQPIQETQYF.

The chain couples TRBV18 to TRBJ2-3; 11 nucleotides align to TRBD2. V dropped 4 bases and J dropped 5; count of bases not matched to a gene: 8. The CDR3 extends over 16 amino acids. Germline CDR1 reads KGHSH; CDR2 reads LQKENI. CDR3 residues: CASSLLAGGPGDTQYF. The CDR3 region has the DNA TGTGCCAGCTCACTTTTAGCGGGGGGGCCAGGAGATACGCAGTATTTT.

V usage is TRBV6-6 and J usage is TRBJ1-4, with D possibly matching TRBD1 (5 bases). The CDR3 is 13 amino acids. Germline assignment: CDR1 MNHNY and CDR2 SVGAGI (reference sequence). V lost 5 bases and J 3 bases, leaving 7 bases between the germline ends. The CDR3, as DNA: TGTGCCAGCAGTGAGGGGTCTAATGAAAAACTGTTTTTT. Protein: CASSEGSNEKLFF.

The genes are TRBV25-1 and TRBJ2-3; 8 positions match TRBD2. CDR3 size: 17 residues. V was clipped by 5 bases and J by 2 bases; unmatched bases: 12. Germline V gives CDR1 MGHDK, CDR2 SYGVNS. Written as DNA, the CDR3 is TGTGCCAGCAGTATCTCCGGAACTAGCGGTTTCACAGATACGCAGTATTTT. Residues: CASSISGTSGFTDTQYF.

The V call is TRBV10-3, the J call TRBJ1-4; no definite D call. The CDR3 sequence is 13 residues long. V shed 0 bases and J shed 7 bases, with 6 bases lying between them. CDR1 and CDR2 (germline): ENHRY, SYGVKD. CDR3: CAISESKLEKLFF. The DNA of the CDR3 is TGTGCCATCAGTGAGTCGAAGCTTGAAAAACTGTTTTTT.

This chain uses TRBV6-6 with TRBJ1-3; D call uncertain. CDR1 is MNHNY and CDR2 is SVGAGI in the germline V gene (reference sequence). V was cut by 5 bases and J by 0 bases, with 11 bases left in between. The CDR3 covers 15 residues. The DNA of the CDR3 is TGTGCCAGCAGTCCCACTCGAAGCTCTGGAAACACCATATATTTT. Translation gives CASSPTRSSGNTIYF.

This chain links TRBV5-1 with TRBJ2-2; 8 bases fit TRBD2. CDR1 SGHRS and CDR2 YFSETQ come from the germline V gene. The CDR3 extends over 14 amino acids. V lost 9 bases and J lost 6; bases outside the gene matches: 10. CDR3 amino acids: CATKTGGKAGELFF. In DNA, the CDR3 is TGCGCCACCAAAACGGGAGGGAAGGCCGGGGAGCTGTTTTTT. Complete variable domain (other parts from reference TRBV5-1 and TRBJ2-2): KAGVTQTPRYLIKTRGQQVTLSCSPISGHRSVSWYQQTPGQGLQFLFEYFSETQRNKGNFPGRFSGRQFSNSRSEMNVSTLELGDSALYLCATKTGGKAGELFFGEGSRLTVL.

V is TRBV12-5 and J is TRBJ1-3; the D is unclear. CDR1 is LGHNT, CDR2 FRNRAP, per germline. Trimming cost V 5 bases and J 4 bases, with 9 bases left between them. The CDR3 extends over 13 amino acids. DNA for the CDR3: TGTGCTAGTGGTCTTGAGTACGGAAACACCATATATTTT. It translates to CASGLEYGNTIYF. Complete variable domain (other parts from reference TRBV12-5 and TRBJ1-3): DARVTQTPRHKVTEMGQEVTMRCQPILGHNTVFWYRQTMMQGLELLAYFRNRAPLDDSGMPKDRFSAEMPDATLATLKIQPSEPRDSAVYFCASGLEYGNTIYFGEGSWLTVV.

V is TRBV6-1 and J is TRBJ2-7, with D tentatively TRBD2 (5 bases). V was pared by 4 bases and J by 3 bases, with 10 bases between. The CDR3 sequence is 13 residues long. Germline assignment: CDR1 MNHNS and CDR2 SASEGT. This CDR3 reads CASSGGPSYEQYF. Here the CDR3 DNA reads TGTGCCAGCAGTGGAGGGCCGAGCTACGAGCAGTACTTC.

The V and J genes are TRBV19 and TRBJ1-2; D not certain. The germline CDR1 and CDR2 sequences are LNHDA and SQIVND (reference sequence). CDR3 length: 13 amino acids. The V end was cut by 5 bases, the J end by 8 bases, with 15 bases between. This CDR3 reads CASSPIPVGGYTF. Written as DNA, the CDR3 is TGTGCCAGTAGTCCGATCCCCGTGGGGGGCTACACCTTC.

The V and J genes are TRBV4-2 and TRBJ1-1; D is possibly TRBD1 (5 bases). This CDR3 has 12 residues. The V gene's germline CDR1 is LGHNA and CDR2 YNFKEQ. V lost 3 bases and J 5 bases, leaving 7 bases between the germline ends. CDR3 bases: TGTGCCAGCAGCCAGGGGGTAACTGAAGCTTTCTTT. As protein: CASSQGVTEAFF.

The chain combines TRBV7-2 with TRBJ1-2; 7 positions match TRBD1. The length of the CDR3 is 16 residues. CDR1 and CDR2 from the germline V gene are SGHTA and FQGNSA. V lost 4 bases to trimming and J lost 1 base; unmatched junction nucleotides: 9. CDR3 in amino acids: CASSSLLRDSNYGYTF. In nucleotides, the CDR3 is TGTGCCAGCAGCTCCCTTCTCCGGGACAGTAACTATGGCTACACCTTC.

DNA of the CDR3: TGTGCCATTTCTCGGGGGGCCCAAGAGACCCAGTACTTC. The encoded protein is CAISRGAQETQYF. The chain uses TRBV10-3 and TRBJ2-5, with D possibly being TRBD2 (7 bases). CDR1 and CDR2 (germline): ENHRY, SYGVKD. The CDR3 is 13 amino acids. V was shortened by 9 bases and J by 1 base, with 12 bases between the two germline ends.

The chain is built from TRBV20-1 and TRBJ1-2; D is undetermined. Germline CDR1 and CDR2: DFQATT and SNEGSKA (reference sequence). The CDR3 runs 11 residues. Between the trimmed V and J ends, which lost 6 bases and 4 bases, there was a span of 9 bases. In DNA, the CDR3 is TGCAGTGCGTACTACAGCTATGGCTACACCTTC. Its translation is CSAYYSYGYTF.

The gene calls are TRBV9 and TRBJ2-2; perhaps TRBD1 as D (6 bases). V lost 3 bases, J lost 4 bases, and 13 bases lay in between. The V gene's germline CDR1 is SGDLS and CDR2 YYNGEE. This CDR3 region has 15 residues. The CDR3 DNA reads as TGTGCCAGCAGCGCCACAGGGAAATCCACCGGGGAGCTGTTTTTT. This encodes CASSATGKSTGELFF. The full variable domain, in which reference TRBV9 and TRBJ2-2 provide the parts outside the CDR3, is DSGVTQTPKHLITATGQRVTLRCSPRSGDLSVYWYQQSLDQGLQFLIQYYNGEERAKGNILERFSAQQFPDLHSELNLSSLELGDSALYFCASSATGKSTGELFFGEGSRLTVL.

This clone appeared once. V and J are TRBV18 and TRBJ1-3; 11 bases are a match to TRBD1. CDR1 is KGHSH, CDR2 LQKENI, per germline. J was trimmed by 1 base and V by 6 bases; bases with no gene match: 14. CDR3 length: 19 residues. The CDR3 DNA reads TGTGCCAGCTCTATTGGGACAGGGGGGACCCGGGCGTCTGGAAACACCATATATTTT. Its protein is CASSIGTGGTRASGNTIYF. The variable domain in full, completed from reference TRBV18 and TRBJ1-3, reads NAGVMQNPRHLVRRRGQEARLRCSPMKGHSHVYWYRQLPEEGLKFMVYLQKENIIDESGMPKERFSAEFPKEGPSILRIQQVVRGDSAAYFCASSIGTGGTRASGNTIYFGEGSWLTVV.

The CDR3 sequence is CASSISSGNTEAFF. The CDR3 DNA reads TGTGCCAGCAGTATTAGTAGTGGGAACACTGAAGCTTTCTTT. The chain recombines TRBV6-5 with TRBJ1-1; D is unresolved. The CDR3 is made up of 14 amino acids. Trimming shortened V by 5 bases and J by 1 base, and 11 bases separated the two germline ends. Germline loops: CDR1 MNHEY, CDR2 SVGAGI.

The V gene is TRBV27, the J gene TRBJ1-2; TRBD1 might be the D (6 bases). The CDR3 has 13 amino acids. V lost 2 bases to trimming and J lost 4 bases, with 8 bases between them. CDR1 and CDR2 from the germline V gene are MNHEY and SMNVEV (reference sequence). The CDR3 region has the DNA TGTGCCAGCAGTTTAAAGGGGGGCTATGGCTACACCTTC. Its protein product is CASSLKGGYGYTF.